A selection of T cell receptor beta chains follows, all from one sample in a study of CD8+ T cells in alopecia areata. The assay was immunoSEQ multiplex PCR, and TCRdb's table has in-frame clones only and misses some. The sample carries 60,000 to 85,000 clones, around 61% recorded once. Here the sequenced sample was CD8+ T cells sorted from blood, taken at week 24, from a patient treated with tofacitinib. The receptors originated from a human donor with alopecia areata. CDR3s include the opening cysteine and the closing phenylalanine or tryptophan. A D gene is named only where the DNA matches it firmly. Not every row has a clone size; where given, it reads once, few, many or a size class.

V	J	length	D	size	CDR3	DNA
TRBV7-9	TRBJ2-5	13	NA	NA	CASSLVKRETQYF	TGTGCCAGCAGCTTAGTAAAGAGGGAGACCCAGTACTTC
TRBV7-6	TRBJ1-6	17	NA	NA	CASSPHNGGSYNSPLHF	TGTGCCAGCAGCCCCCATAACGGGGGATCCTATAATTCACCCCTCCACTTT
TRBV30	TRBJ2-1	12	TRBD2	NA	CAWTSGNNEQFF	TGTGCCTGGACTAGCGGCAACAATGAGCAGTTCTTC
TRBV4-3	TRBJ2-1	12	NA	NA	CASSQGADEQFF	TGCGCCAGCAGCCAAGGAGCGGATGAGCAGTTCTTC
TRBV6-5	TRBJ1-4	16	NA	few	CASSYSVGDQDQKLFF	TGTGCCAGCAGTTACTCCGTTGGGGACCAAGATCAAAAACTGTTTTTT
TRBV27	TRBJ1-2	14	TRBD1	NA	CASSFKGAYYGYTF	TGTGCCAGCAGTTTTAAGGGGGCGTACTATGGCTACACCTTC
TRBV27	TRBJ2-5	15	NA	NA	CASSDAWLGQETQYF	TGTGCCAGCAGTGACGCTTGGTTAGGCCAAGAGACCCAGTACTTC
TRBV28	TRBJ2-1	14	NA	few	CASTSAGSRREQFF	TGTGCCAGCACCTCGGCGGGGTCCCGGCGAGAGCAGTTCTTC
TRBV5-1	TRBJ2-1	12	TRBD2	NA	CASRTSGNEQFF	TGCGCCAGTCGGACTAGCGGTAATGAGCAGTTCTTC
TRBV30	TRBJ2-3	17	NA	few	CAWTPGEGYSPTDTQYF	TGTGCCTGGACCCCCGGGGAAGGGTACTCACCCACAGATACGCAGTATTTT
TRBV29-1	TRBJ2-7	16	TRBD1	NA	CSVAPHPGTGGDEQYF	TGCAGCGTTGCTCCCCATCCGGGGACAGGGGGCGACGAGCAGTACTTC
TRBV10-3	TRBJ2-7	14	TRBD1	few	CAISVGTGGYEQYF	TGTGCCATCAGTGTCGGGACAGGGGGTTACGAGCAGTACTTC
TRBV25-1	TRBJ1-1	15	NA	NA	CASSEGRGVNTEAFF	TGTGCCAGCAGTGAAGGTCGGGGGGTGAACACTGAAGCTTTCTTT
TRBV27	TRBJ2-7	15	TRBD1	few	CASSFRGTGGREQYF	TGTGCCAGCAGTTTCCGCGGGACAGGGGGCCGCGAGCAGTACTTC
TRBV27	TRBJ2-7	16	NA	NA	CASSLSVGGLTYEQYF	TGTGCCAGCAGTTTATCGGTGGGGGGATTAACCTACGAGCAGTACTTC
TRBV28	TRBJ2-5	13	NA	NA	CASHTRVRETQYF	TGTGCCAGCCACACCCGGGTCCGGGAGACCCAGTACTTC
TRBV29-1	TRBJ2-1	11	NA	once	CSGEGDNEQFF	TGCAGCGGAGAGGGCGACAATGAGCAGTTCTTC
TRBV9	TRBJ1-2	15	NA	once	CASSVVSDGNYGYTF	TGTGCCAGCAGCGTAGTTAGCGACGGCAACTATGGCTACACCTTC
TRBV27	TRBJ2-2	16	NA	NA	CASSVLKKGGSGELFF	TGTGCCAGCAGTGTACTCAAGAAGGGAGGAAGCGGGGAGCTGTTTTTT
TRBV4-1	TRBJ2-3	14	TRBD2	NA	CASRPTSSGGTQYF	TGCGCCAGCAGGCCGACTAGCTCCGGAGGTACGCAGTATTTT
TRBV7-2	TRBJ2-5	16	TRBD2	NA	CASSLAIREGRETQYF	TGTGCCAGCAGCTTAGCGATACGGGAGGGTCGGGAGACCCAGTACTTC
TRBV7-2	TRBJ2-5	15	NA	few	CASTQTYWPRETQYF	TGTGCCAGCACCCAGACGTACTGGCCACGAGAGACCCAGTACTTC